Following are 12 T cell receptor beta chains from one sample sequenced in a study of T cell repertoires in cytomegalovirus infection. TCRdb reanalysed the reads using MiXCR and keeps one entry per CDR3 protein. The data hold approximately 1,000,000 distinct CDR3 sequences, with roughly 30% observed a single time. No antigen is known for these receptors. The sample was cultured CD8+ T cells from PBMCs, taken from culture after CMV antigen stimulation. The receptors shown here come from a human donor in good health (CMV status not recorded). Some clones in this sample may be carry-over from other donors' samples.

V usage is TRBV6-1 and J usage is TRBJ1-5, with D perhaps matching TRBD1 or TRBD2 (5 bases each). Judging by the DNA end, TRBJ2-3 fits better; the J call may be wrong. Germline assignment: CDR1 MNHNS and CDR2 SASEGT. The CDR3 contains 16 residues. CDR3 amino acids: CASSEDGDAGNQPQYF. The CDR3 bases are TGTGCCAGCAGTGAAGACGGGGACGCTGGGAATCAGCCCCAGTATTTT.

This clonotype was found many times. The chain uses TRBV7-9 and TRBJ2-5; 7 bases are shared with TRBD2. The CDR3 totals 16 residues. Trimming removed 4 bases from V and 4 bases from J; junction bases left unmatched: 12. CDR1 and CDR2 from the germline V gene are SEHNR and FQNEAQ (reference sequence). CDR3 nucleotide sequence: TGTGCCAGCAGCTCCCCTCGGGCGGGAGCGGGAGAGACCCAGTACTTC. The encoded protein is CASSSPRAGAGETQYF. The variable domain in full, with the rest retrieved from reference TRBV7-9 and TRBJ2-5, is DTGVSQNPRHKITKRGQNVTFRCDPISEHNRLYWYRQTLGQGPEFLTYFQNEAQLEKSRLLSDRFSAERPKGSFSTLEIQRTEQGDSAMYLCASSSPRAGAGETQYFGPGTRLLVL.

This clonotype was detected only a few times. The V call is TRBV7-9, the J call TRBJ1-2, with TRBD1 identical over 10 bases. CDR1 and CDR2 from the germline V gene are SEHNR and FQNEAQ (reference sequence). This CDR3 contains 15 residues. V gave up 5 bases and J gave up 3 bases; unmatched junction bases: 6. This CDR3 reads CASSRTGTGDYGYTF. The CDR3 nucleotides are TGTGCCAGCAGCCGAACCGGGACAGGGGACTATGGCTACACCTTC.

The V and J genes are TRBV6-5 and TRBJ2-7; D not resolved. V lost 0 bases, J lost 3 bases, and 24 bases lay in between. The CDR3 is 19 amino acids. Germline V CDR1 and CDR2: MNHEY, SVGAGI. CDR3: CASSYSGLGSPTFGYEQYF. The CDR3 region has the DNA TGTGCCAGCAGTTACTCGGGGTTAGGGTCCCCTACTTTTGGCTACGAGCAGTACTTC.

The chain's CDR3 is CASSDSGTDYNEQFF. The CDR3 bases are TGTGCCAGCAGCGATTCCGGGACAGACTACAATGAGCAGTTCTTC. The chain uses TRBV7-3 and TRBJ2-1; 7 bases fit TRBD1. V gave up 5 bases and J gave up 3 bases; unmatched junction bases: 7. The CDR3 sequence is 15 residues long. In germline, CDR1 is SGHTA, CDR2 FQGTGA.

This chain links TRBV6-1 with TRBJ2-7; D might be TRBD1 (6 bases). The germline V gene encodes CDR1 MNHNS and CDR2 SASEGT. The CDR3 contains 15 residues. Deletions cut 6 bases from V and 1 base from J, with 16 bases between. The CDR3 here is CASSLPRTVSYEQYV. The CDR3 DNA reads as TGTGCCAGCAGCCTTCCCAGGACAGTATCCTACGAGCAGTACGTC.

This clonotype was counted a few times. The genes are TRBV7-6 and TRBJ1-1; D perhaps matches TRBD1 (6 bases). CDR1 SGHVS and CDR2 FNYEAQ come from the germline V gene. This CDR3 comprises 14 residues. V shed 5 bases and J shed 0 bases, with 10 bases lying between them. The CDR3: CASSMGDMNTEAFF. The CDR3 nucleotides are TGTGCCAGCAGCATGGGGGACATGAACACTGAAGCTTTCTTT.

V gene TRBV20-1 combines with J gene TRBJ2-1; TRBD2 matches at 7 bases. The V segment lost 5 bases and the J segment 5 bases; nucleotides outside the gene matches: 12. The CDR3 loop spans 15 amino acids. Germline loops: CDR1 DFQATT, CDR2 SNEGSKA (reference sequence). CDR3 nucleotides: TGCAGTGCTTTCTCGAGCGGGGCGACTAACAATGAGCAGTTCTTC. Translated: CSAFSSGATNNEQFF.

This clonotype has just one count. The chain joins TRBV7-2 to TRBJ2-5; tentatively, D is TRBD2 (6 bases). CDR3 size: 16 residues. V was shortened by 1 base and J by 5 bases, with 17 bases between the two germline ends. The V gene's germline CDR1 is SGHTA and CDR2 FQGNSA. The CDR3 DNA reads TGTGCCAGCAGCTTAGTGGGGGAGGTCATCAGCGAGACCCAGTACTTC. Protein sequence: CASSLVGEVISETQYF.

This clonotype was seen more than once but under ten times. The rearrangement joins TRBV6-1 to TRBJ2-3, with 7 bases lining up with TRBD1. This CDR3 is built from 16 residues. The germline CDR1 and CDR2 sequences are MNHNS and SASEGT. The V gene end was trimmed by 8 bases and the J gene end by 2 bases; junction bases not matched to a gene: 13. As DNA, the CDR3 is TGTGCCAGCTTTTATTTAAAGGGGGCCGACACAGATACGCAGTATTTT. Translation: CASFYLKGADTDTQYF.

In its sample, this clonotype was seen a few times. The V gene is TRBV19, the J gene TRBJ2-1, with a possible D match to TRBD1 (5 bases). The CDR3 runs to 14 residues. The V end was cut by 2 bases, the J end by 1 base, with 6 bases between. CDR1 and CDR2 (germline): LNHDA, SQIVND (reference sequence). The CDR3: CASSISGSYNEQFF. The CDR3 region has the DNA TGTGCCAGTAGTATATCAGGGTCCTACAATGAGCAGTTCTTC.

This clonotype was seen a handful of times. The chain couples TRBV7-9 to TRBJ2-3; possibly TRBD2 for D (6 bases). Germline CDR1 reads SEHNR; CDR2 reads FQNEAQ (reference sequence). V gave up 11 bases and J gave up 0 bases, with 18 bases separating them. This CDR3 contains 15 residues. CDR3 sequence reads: CAAREAWTSTDTQYF. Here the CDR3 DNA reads TGTGCCGCTAGGGAGGCGTGGACTAGCACAGATACGCAGTATTTT.